The T cell receptor (beta chain) under discussion was sequenced for a study of identical twins. TCRdb processed the 5' RACE reads anew with MiXCR; each CDR3 protein has one entry. The sample lists more than 1.5 million distinct CDR3 sequences, about 30% occurring once. CDR1 is SNHLY, CDR2 FYNNEI, per germline. This CDR3 contains 13 residues. V was clipped by 7 bases and J by 6 bases, with 15 bases between them. This TCR was sampled from a newborn girl in good health. The chain carries TRBV2 and TRBJ1-2; no reliable D call. The sequenced sample was cord blood. The CDR3 bases are TGTGCCAGCACCCCAGCGTTACTTGATGGCTACACCTTC. Protein product: CASTPALLDGYTF.